The 28 T cell receptor beta chains in this list originate from one sample, sequenced in a study of blood T cell repertoires in COVID-19. Only in-frame clones appear in the TCRdb table, and some are missing; sequencing was by immunoSEQ multiplex PCR. The sample includes 150,000 to 200,000 clones, around 89% of them seen just once. Sequencing was carried out using PBMCs or T cells enriched from blood (not recorded which). All receptors come from a young woman who had recovered from COVID-19.

The chain carries TRBV7-2 and TRBJ2-2, with a weak D call TRBD1 (5 bases). The V and J ends lost 5 bases and 6 bases respectively, with 25 bases between them. The germline V gene has CDR1 SGHTA and CDR2 FQGNSA. This CDR3 is 18 amino acids long. The CDR3 nucleotides are TGTGCCAGCAGCCCGCGACCAGGTTGGGGCCAAGGCGCCGGGGAGCTGTTTTTT. Residues: CASSPRPGWGQGAGELFF.

The genes are TRBV28 and TRBJ2-7; 9 bases are shared with TRBD2. Trimming cost V 8 bases and J 0 bases; bases outside gene matches: 5. The CDR3 is 14 residues long. Germline assignment: CDR1 MDHEN and CDR2 SYDVKM. CDR3 amino acids: CASERGVDSYEQYF. CDR3 bases: TGTGCCAGCGAGCGGGGGGTAGACTCCTACGAGCAGTACTTC.

This clone was detected only once. J is TRBJ1-4 and V is TRBV9; D is perhaps TRBD1 (5 bases). Germline lookup yields CDR1 SGDLS and CDR2 YYNGEE. The CDR3 is made up of 13 amino acids. The V and J ends lost 7 bases and 5 bases respectively, with 12 bases between them. The CDR3 here is CASAPGLNEKLFF. The CDR3 nucleotides are TGTGCCAGCGCGCCAGGGCTCAATGAAAAACTGTTTTTT.

This clone was seen just once. The chain combines TRBV5-4 with TRBJ1-2, with 8 bases lining up with TRBD1. This CDR3 has 15 residues. From germline, CDR1 is SGHNT and CDR2 YYREEE (reference sequence). J was trimmed by 6 bases and V by 1 base; bases with no gene match: 8. The CDR3 DNA follows: TGTGCCAGCAGCTTGCGGCAGGGGGCGCGGAATGGCTACACCTTC. Amino acids: CASSLRQGARNGYTF.

Here the CDR3 DNA reads TGTGCCAGCAGCTGGGGACTTCTTAATTCACCCCTCCACTTT. It codes for CASSWGLLNSPLHF. The rearrangement uses TRBV7-2 and TRBJ1-6; tentative D call: TRBD1 (5 bases). The CDR3 is made up of 14 amino acids. V was trimmed by 4 bases and J by 6 bases, leaving 10 bases between them. Germline CDR1 and CDR2: SGHTA and FQGNSA.

The V call is TRBV9, the J call TRBJ2-2, with 8 bases matching TRBD2. The germline V gene has CDR1 SGDLS and CDR2 YYNGEE. V was clipped by 4 bases and J by 4 bases; unmatched bases: 12. CDR3 length: 17 amino acids. CDR3 in DNA: TGTGCCAGCAGCCCACGTTACAGCGGGAGATCCACCGGGGAGCTGTTTTTT. It codes for CASSPRYSGRSTGELFF.

The gene calls are TRBV28 and TRBJ2-7; 9 nucleotides line up with TRBD1. This CDR3 contains 14 residues. With 11 bases clipped from V and 0 bases from J, the junction kept 8 bases outside the gene matches. Germline CDR1 reads MDHEN; CDR2 reads SYDVKM. The CDR3 sequence: CACEKGQGSYEQYF. The CDR3, as DNA: TGTGCCTGTGAGAAGGGACAGGGCTCCTACGAGCAGTACTTC.

CDR3 in amino acids: CASSPGTMSDTQYF. CDR3 nucleotide sequence: TGTGCCAGCAGCCCCGGGACTATGTCAGATACGCAGTATTTT. The V gene is TRBV6-6, the J gene TRBJ2-3, with 7 bases aligning to TRBD2. There are 14 residues in the CDR3. Germline lookup yields CDR1 MNHNY and CDR2 SVGAGI (reference sequence). After removal of 6 bases from V and 4 bases from J, the junction contained 7 bases not matched to a gene.

This clone was observed once. The chain recombines TRBV6-5 with TRBJ2-5; D is undetermined. Trimming removed 6 bases from V and 5 bases from J, with 16 bases in between. Germline V gene sequence: CDR1 MNHEY, CDR2 SVGAGI. CDR3 size: 14 residues. The CDR3 loop is CASRRIIDWETQYF. CDR3 DNA sequence: TGTGCCAGCAGGCGAATTATCGACTGGGAGACCCAGTACTTC.

The genes are TRBV11-1 and TRBJ2-7; possibly TRBD1 for D (5 bases). The CDR3 consists of 15 residues. Between the trimmed V and J ends, which lost 1 base and 3 bases, there was a span of 13 bases. CDR1 and CDR2 from the germline V gene are SGHAT and FQDESV (reference sequence). CDR3 amino acids: CASSLGRVKGYEQYF. CDR3 bases: TGTGCCAGCAGCTTAGGCAGGGTAAAAGGCTACGAGCAGTACTTC.

This clone turned up a few times. The CDR3 spells CASSRSPGGSTGELFF. In nucleotides, the CDR3 is TGTGCCAGCAGCCGCTCGCCGGGAGGGTCTACCGGGGAGCTGTTTTTT. The chain joins TRBV7-3 to TRBJ2-2, with 8 nucleotides matching TRBD2. Per germline, CDR1 SGHTA and CDR2 FQGTGA. V lost 5 bases and J lost 5; bases outside the gene matches: 10. This CDR3 contains 16 residues. The whole variable domain, filled in from reference TRBV7-3 and TRBJ2-2, reads GAGVSQTPSNKVTEKGKYVELRCDPISGHTALYWYRQSLGQGPEFLIYFQGTGAADDSGLPNDRFFAVRPEGSVSTLKIQRTERGDSAVYLCASSRSPGGSTGELFFGEGSRLTVL.

V gene TRBV9 combines with J gene TRBJ2-1, with a possible D match to TRBD1 (5 bases). The CDR3 spans 15 residues. Germline CDR1 reads SGDLS; CDR2 reads YYNGEE. Trimming cost V 2 bases and J 0 bases, with 9 bases left between them. CDR3 residues: CASSVMGLSYNEQFF. Here the CDR3 DNA reads TGTGCCAGCAGCGTTATGGGGCTCTCCTACAATGAGCAGTTCTTC.

V gene TRBV10-3 combines with J gene TRBJ1-6, with 8 nucleotides matching TRBD1. The germline V gene encodes CDR1 ENHRY and CDR2 SYGVKD. The CDR3 is made up of 14 amino acids. With V trimmed by 9 bases and J by 6 bases, 7 bases remained unmatched. The CDR3 region has the DNA TGTGCCATAGGAGGACAGGGTAGTAATTCACCCCTCCACTTT. This encodes CAIGGQGSNSPLHF.

The V call is TRBV7-9, the J call TRBJ2-1; 7 bases are shared with TRBD2. V lost 5 bases and J lost 2; bases outside the gene matches: 6. This CDR3 region has 15 residues. CDR1 and CDR2 (germline): SEHNR, FQNEAQ (reference sequence). CDR3 DNA sequence: TGTGCCAGCAGCCGGGACTACCGAACCTACAATGAGCAGTTCTTC. Translating gives CASSRDYRTYNEQFF.

This clone showed up just once. The J gene is TRBJ2-1, the V gene TRBV27, with 11 bases that match TRBD1. This CDR3 contains 13 residues. Trimming took 3 bases from V and 9 from J; bases not matched to a gene: 1. CDR1 and CDR2 (germline): MNHEY, SMNVEV (reference sequence). The CDR3 protein is CASSLGQGVEQFF. DNA for the CDR3: TGTGCCAGCAGTTTGGGACAGGGGGTTGAGCAGTTCTTC.

The rearrangement uses TRBV6-5 and TRBJ2-7; 7 bases agree with TRBD2. This CDR3 spans 13 amino acids. Germline V gene data show CDR1 as MNHEY and CDR2 as SVGAGI. Germline trimming cut 4 bases from V and 4 bases from J; bases unmatched to any gene: 4. For the CDR3, the DNA is TGTGCCAGCAGTTCACTAGCGTGGTACGAGCAGTACTTC. Translating gives CASSSLAWYEQYF.

The rearrangement links TRBV5-1 to TRBJ2-1, with 10 positions matching TRBD2. Germline V CDR1 and CDR2: SGHRS, YFSETQ. Trimming at V came to 3 bases and at J to 4 bases, leaving 4 bases not matched to a gene. CDR3 size: 15 residues. In nucleotides, the CDR3 is TGCGCCAGCAGCTACACTAGCGGGGTTTACAATGAGCAGTTCTTC. Protein sequence: CASSYTSGVYNEQFF.

The rearrangement uses TRBV3-1 (or the pseudogene TRBV3-2) and TRBJ2-7; possibly TRBD1 for D (6 bases). The CDR3 consists of 13 residues. Per germline, CDR1 LGHDT and CDR2 YNNKEL (reference sequence). Trimming took 10 bases from V and 8 from J, leaving 21 bases between them. CDR3 DNA sequence: TGTGCCACCCAAGAAACAGGGCTCTCTAAGCAGTACTTC. It translates to CATQETGLSKQYF.

There are a few counts of this clone. The chain joins TRBV20-1 to TRBJ1-3; 8 bases fit TRBD1. The CDR3 length is 17 residues. Losses at the gene ends were 3 bases for V and 4 bases for J; bases not matched to a gene: 14. Germline V gene data show CDR1 as DFQATT and CDR2 as SNEGSKA (reference sequence). The chain's CDR3 is CSASNTPQGAWGNTIYF. The CDR3 nucleotides are TGCAGTGCTAGTAATACTCCCCAGGGGGCCTGGGGAAACACCATATATTTT.

A single count supports this clone. The chain recombines TRBV13 with TRBJ2-1; the match to TRBD2 covers 8 bases. Trimming at V came to 4 bases and at J to 1 base, leaving 9 bases not matched to a gene. This CDR3 has 17 residues. Germline values: CDR1 PRHDT, CDR2 FYEKMQ (reference sequence). The CDR3 is CASSSSSGNGSYNEQFF. CDR3 sequence (DNA): TGTGCCAGCAGCTCCAGTAGCGGGAATGGGTCCTACAATGAGCAGTTCTTC.

The chain uses TRBV5-1 and TRBJ2-7; 11 bases map to TRBD2. The CDR3 spans 19 residues. Germline loops: CDR1 SGHRS, CDR2 YFSETQ. J was trimmed by 0 bases and V by 0 bases; bases with no gene match: 11. In DNA, the CDR3 is TGCGCCAGCAGCTTGGCCCCTACTAGCGGGAGTGCCGTCTCCTACGAGCAGTACTTC. It codes for CASSLAPTSGSAVSYEQYF.

The genes are TRBV9 and TRBJ1-6; possible D gene TRBD1, 6 bases. This CDR3 is built from 14 residues. V lost 2 bases and J lost 9, with 12 bases in between. The germline V gene encodes CDR1 SGDLS and CDR2 YYNGEE. CDR3 amino acids: CASSVGGGFSPLHF. DNA of the CDR3: TGTGCCAGCAGCGTGGGAGGGGGTTTTTCACCCCTCCACTTT.

The genes are TRBV6-5 and TRBJ2-7; 8 bases align to TRBD1. This CDR3 is 13 amino acids long. The J segment lost 3 bases and the V segment lost 7 bases, leaving 5 bases of the junction unmatched. Germline V CDR1 and CDR2: MNHEY, SVGAGI. CDR3: CASKGTGHYEQYF. CDR3 DNA: TGTGCCAGCAAGGGGACAGGACACTACGAGCAGTACTTC.

This chain uses TRBV30 with TRBJ1-2, with D perhaps matching TRBD1 (6 bases). This CDR3 region has 14 residues. Per germline, CDR1 GTSNPN and CDR2 SVGIG (reference sequence). V gave up 3 bases and J gave up 4 bases, with 15 bases separating them. The CDR3 loop reads CAWRQTGFGYGYTF. The CDR3 DNA follows: TGTGCCTGGAGGCAAACAGGGTTTGGCTATGGCTACACCTTC.

The count of this clone is one. V is TRBV7-2 and J is TRBJ2-7, with a possible D match to TRBD1 (5 bases). The CDR3 has 17 residues. Germline CDR1 SGHTA, CDR2 FQGNSA. Trimming took off 2 bases at V and 0 bases at J, with 17 bases between the two ends. CDR3 coding DNA: TGTGCCAGCAGCTTATTTCCCCGACTCGACAGCTCCTACGAGCAGTACTTC. This sequence encodes CASSLFPRLDSSYEQYF.

The rearrangement links TRBV4-3 to TRBJ1-6; 7 positions match TRBD1. The CDR3 is 16 amino acids. The J segment lost 5 bases and the V segment lost 0 bases, leaving 4 bases of the junction unmatched. Germline CDR1 LGHNA, CDR2 YSLEER. The CDR3 nucleotides read TGCGCCAGCAGCCAAGATGCGGACAGGCATAATTCACCCCTCCACTTT. Its protein product is CASSQDADRHNSPLHF.

This clone was picked up one time. CDR3 nucleotide sequence: TGTGCCAGCAGGGCTAGCGGGTCCTCCTACAATGAGCAGTTCTTC. Residues: CASRASGSSYNEQFF. The rearrangement links TRBV6-5 to TRBJ2-1; 8 bases align to TRBD2. This CDR3 comprises 15 residues. Losses at the gene ends were 6 bases for V and 0 bases for J; bases not matched to a gene: 4. The V gene's germline CDR1 is MNHEY and CDR2 SVGAGI.

Only a few counts were recorded for this clone. The V gene is TRBV6-4, the J gene TRBJ1-2; D ambiguous. The germline V and J ends were trimmed by 3 bases and 0 bases, with 11 bases remaining between them. CDR1 MRHNA and CDR2 SNTAGT come from the germline V gene. This CDR3 has 15 amino acids. The CDR3 nucleotides read TGTGCCAGCAGTGAGTCCCCTCTATCTAACTATGGCTACACCTTC. As protein: CASSESPLSNYGYTF.